The 16 T cell receptor beta chains listed next were all sequenced from one sample in a study of blood T cell repertoires in COVID-19. Clones were sequenced by immunoSEQ multiplex PCR, and TCRdb holds only the in-frame ones, with some missing. The sample holds about 360,000 clones, around nine tenths seen once. The sequencing sample was made of peripheral blood. All receptors come from a woman aged 55-70 years with COVID-19, enrolled during active disease.

The chain employs TRBV5-1 and TRBJ2-2; 9 positions agree with TRBD2. V was pared by 3 bases and J by 7 bases, with 13 bases of the junction left unmatched. CDR1 SGHRS and CDR2 YFSETQ come from the germline V gene. The CDR3 covers 17 residues. The CDR3 region has the DNA TGCGCCAGCAGCTCCTCTTCGGGACTAGCTCTAAGCGGGGAGCTGTTTTTT. Translating it yields CASSSSSGLALSGELFF. The complete variable domain, with remaining parts taken from reference TRBV5-1 and TRBJ2-2, reads KAGVTQTPRYLIKTRGQQVTLSCSPISGHRSVSWYQQTPGQGLQFLFEYFSETQRNKGNFPGRFSGRQFSNSRSEMNVSTLELGDSALYLCASSSSSGLALSGELFFGEGSRLTVL.

This chain uses TRBV11-3 with TRBJ2-2; 7 nucleotides line up with TRBD1. The CDR3 consists of 14 residues. Germline values: CDR1 SGHNT, CDR2 YENEEA. With 5 bases clipped from V and 4 bases from J, the junction kept 4 bases outside the gene matches. CDR3 in DNA: TGTGCCAGCAGCCCCCGGGACAGCACCGGGGAGCTGTTTTTT. Its protein is CASSPRDSTGELFF.

This clone was detected many times. The chain links TRBV2 to TRBJ1-3; 7 nucleotides agree with TRBD1. The CDR3 extends over 15 amino acids. Germline lookup yields CDR1 SNHLY and CDR2 FYNNEI. V gave up 8 bases and J gave up 0 bases; unmatched junction bases: 7. CDR3 sequence (DNA): TGTGCCAGCGAAGGGGGCAAGGGCTCTGGAAACACCATATATTTT. Translation: CASEGGKGSGNTIYF.

Only one count was recorded for this clone. The rearrangement uses TRBV4-1 and TRBJ2-1; D is ambiguous. CDR3 length: 14 residues. The V gene lost 3 bases and the J gene lost 3 bases, with 9 bases spanning the gap. CDR1 and CDR2 (germline): MGHRA, YSYEKL. CDR3: CASSQNTGYNEQFF. CDR3 sequence (DNA): TGCGCCAGCAGCCAGAATACGGGCTACAATGAGCAGTTCTTC.

The chain carries TRBV5-6 and TRBJ1-1; D is uncertain. V was trimmed by 1 base and J by 8 bases, leaving 12 bases between them. This CDR3 contains 13 residues. In germline, CDR1 is SGHDT, CDR2 YYEEEE. The DNA for the CDR3 is TGTGCCAGCAGCTTGTCCGGGATGAAAGAAGCTTTCTTT. It codes for CASSLSGMKEAFF.

The chain couples TRBV7-3 to TRBJ2-1; 7 nucleotides line up with TRBD2. Per germline, CDR1 SGHTA and CDR2 FQGTGA. The ends lost 5 bases at V and 5 bases at J; junction bases unmatched: 9. This CDR3 comprises 15 residues. The CDR3, as DNA: TGTGCCAGCAGCCGGACGAGCCGGGGGGACAATGAGCAGTTCTTC. The encoded protein is CASSRTSRGDNEQFF.

This chain joins TRBV6-1 and TRBJ1-5; 9 nucleotides align to TRBD1. J lost 4 bases, V lost 4 bases, and 8 bases had no gene match. Germline CDR1 is MNHNS and CDR2 is SASEGT. The length of the CDR3 is 16 residues. The CDR3 coding sequence is TGTGCCAGCAGTGTAAAACAGGGGGCTCGGAATCAGCCCCAGCATTTT. Translation: CASSVKQGARNQPQHF.

The V gene is TRBV7-3, the J gene TRBJ2-3; D may be TRBD1 (6 bases). The CDR3 has 15 amino acids. CDR1 is SGHTA, CDR2 FQGTGA, per germline. The V and J ends lost 5 bases and 3 bases respectively, with 15 bases between them. The CDR3 protein is CASSPTGHITDTQYF. DNA of the CDR3: TGTGCCAGCAGCCCAACGGGACACATAACAGATACGCAGTATTTT.

V and J are TRBV4-1 and TRBJ2-2; D ambiguous. The germline gives CDR1 MGHRA, CDR2 YSYEKL. Deletions cut 1 base from V and 7 bases from J, with 13 bases between. CDR3 length equals 15 residues. CDR3 DNA sequence: TGCGCCAGCAGCCAAGGCCCGGGTTCGAGCGGGGAGCTGTTTTTT. Protein product: CASSQGPGSSGELFF.

The chain has TRBV2 and TRBJ1-6; 7 bases are a match to TRBD1. Per germline, CDR1 SNHLY and CDR2 FYNNEI. This CDR3 comprises 15 residues. V dropped 8 bases and J dropped 5; count of bases not matched to a gene: 9. CDR3 DNA: TGTGCCAGCGCCATTGACAGGGTGGATAATTCACCCCTCCACTTT. It codes for CASAIDRVDNSPLHF.

This chain links TRBV24-1 with TRBJ2-2, with a weak D call TRBD1 (6 bases). This CDR3 has 15 amino acids. With 6 bases removed from V and 3 bases from J, the gap between germline ends came to 13 bases. The germline gives CDR1 KGHDR, CDR2 SFDVKD. Here the CDR3 DNA reads TGTGCCACCAGTCCTACAGGGCAATACACCGGGGAGCTGTTTTTT. Translated, it gives CATSPTGQYTGELFF.

This clone came up a few times. The chain has TRBV10-3 and TRBJ1-1, with 10 bases aligning to TRBD1. Per germline, CDR1 ENHRY and CDR2 SYGVKD. Germline trimming cut 8 bases from V and 4 bases from J; bases unmatched to any gene: 16. The CDR3 spans 17 residues. The CDR3, as DNA: TGTGCCATCCTTCCGGGACAGGGGACGGAAGGGAGCACTGAAGCTTTCTTT. Its protein is CAILPGQGTEGSTEAFF.

The V gene is TRBV9, the J gene TRBJ2-3; TRBD2 aligns across 7 bases. The junction had 3 bases not matched to a gene; V was cut back by 0 bases and J by 5 bases. The CDR3 has 14 amino acids. Germline CDR1 SGDLS, CDR2 YYNGEE. The CDR3 DNA reads TGTGCCAGCAGCGTAGCCTCGGGAGGAGATACGCAGTATTTT. It codes for CASSVASGGDTQYF.

The chain uses TRBV3-1 (or the pseudogene TRBV3-2) and TRBJ1-5; 7 positions agree with TRBD1. After removal of 1 base from V and 3 bases from J, the junction contained 15 bases not matched to a gene. CDR1 is LGHDT, CDR2 YNNKEL, per germline (reference sequence). CDR3 size: 19 residues. The CDR3 loop is CASSQGGRSDRVFNQPQHF. The DNA of the CDR3 is TGTGCCAGCAGCCAAGGGGGTAGGAGTGACAGGGTATTCAATCAGCCCCAGCATTTT.

The chain uses TRBV11-2 and TRBJ2-4; tentative D call: TRBD2 (7 bases). The CDR3 extends over 16 amino acids. Germline-derived CDR1 and CDR2 are SGHAT and FQNNGV. V lost 8 bases to trimming and J lost 6 bases, with 23 bases between them. The DNA of the CDR3 is TGTGCCAGCTCGGACTGGGGGGGGCATGCGGGAAACATTCAGTACTTC. Its protein is CASSDWGGHAGNIQYF.

The rearrangement uses TRBV7-6 and TRBJ2-7, with a possible D match to TRBD1 (7 bases). Germline CDR1 and CDR2: SGHVS and FNYEAQ. V lost 1 base and J lost 4, with 20 bases in between. This CDR3 is 17 amino acids long. The CDR3 DNA sequence: TGTGCCAGCAGCTTAGAGGAGGGGCAGGGGGTGATTTACGAGCAGTACTTC. Translating gives CASSLEEGQGVIYEQYF.